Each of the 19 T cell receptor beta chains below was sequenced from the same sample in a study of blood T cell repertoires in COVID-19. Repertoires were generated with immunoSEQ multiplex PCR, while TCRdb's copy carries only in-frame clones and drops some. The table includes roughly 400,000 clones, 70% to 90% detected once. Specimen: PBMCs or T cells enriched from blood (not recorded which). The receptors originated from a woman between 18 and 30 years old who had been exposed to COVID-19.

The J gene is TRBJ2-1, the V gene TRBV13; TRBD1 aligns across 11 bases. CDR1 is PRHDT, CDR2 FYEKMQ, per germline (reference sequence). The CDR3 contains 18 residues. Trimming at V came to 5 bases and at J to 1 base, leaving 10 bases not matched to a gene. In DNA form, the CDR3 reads TGTGCCAGCAGCACTCGGACAGGGGGCTGGTCATCCTACAATGAGCAGTTCTTC. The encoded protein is CASSTRTGGWSSYNEQFF.

The CDR3 nucleotides read TGTGCCAGCAGCCAAGACCAGACAGGATCCACTGAAGCTTTCTTT. Its protein product is CASSQDQTGSTEAFF. The V call is TRBV4-2, the J call TRBJ1-1; a weak D match, TRBD1 (6 bases). CDR3 length equals 15 residues. The V gene's germline CDR1 is LGHNA and CDR2 YNFKEQ. V lost 0 bases and J lost 4, with 12 bases in between.

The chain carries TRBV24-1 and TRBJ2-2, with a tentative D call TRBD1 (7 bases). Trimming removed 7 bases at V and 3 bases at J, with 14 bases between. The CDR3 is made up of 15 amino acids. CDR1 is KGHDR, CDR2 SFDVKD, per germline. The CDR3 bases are TGTGCCACCAGCCGTACAGGGGACTACACCGGGGAGCTGTTTTTT. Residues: CATSRTGDYTGELFF.

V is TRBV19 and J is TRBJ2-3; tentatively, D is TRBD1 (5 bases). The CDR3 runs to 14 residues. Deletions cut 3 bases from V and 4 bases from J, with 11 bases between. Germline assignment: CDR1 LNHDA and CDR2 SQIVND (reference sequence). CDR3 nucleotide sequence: TGTGCCAGTAGTATCAGGGCACAGTCAGATACGCAGTATTTT. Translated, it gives CASSIRAQSDTQYF.

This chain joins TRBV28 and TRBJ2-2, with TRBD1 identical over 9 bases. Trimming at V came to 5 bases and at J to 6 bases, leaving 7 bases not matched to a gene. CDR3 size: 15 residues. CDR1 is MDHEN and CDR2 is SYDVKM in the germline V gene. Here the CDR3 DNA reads TGTGCCAGCAGTCCGGGGACAGGGTCCCCCGGGGAGCTGTTTTTT. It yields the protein CASSPGTGSPGELFF.

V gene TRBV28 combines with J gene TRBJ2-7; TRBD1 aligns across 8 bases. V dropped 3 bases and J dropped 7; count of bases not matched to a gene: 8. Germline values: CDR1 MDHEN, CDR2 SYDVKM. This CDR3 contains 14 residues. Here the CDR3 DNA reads TGTGCCAGCAGTTTGTGGCAGGGGGCAGGGGAGCAGTACTTC. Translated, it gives CASSLWQGAGEQYF.

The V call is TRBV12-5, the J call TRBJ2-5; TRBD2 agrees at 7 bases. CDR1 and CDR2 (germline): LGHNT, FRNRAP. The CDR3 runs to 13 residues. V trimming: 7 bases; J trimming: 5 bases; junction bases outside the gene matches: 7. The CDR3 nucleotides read TGTGCTAGTGCCCCGACTAGCAGTGAGACCCAGTACTTC. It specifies CASAPTSSETQYF.

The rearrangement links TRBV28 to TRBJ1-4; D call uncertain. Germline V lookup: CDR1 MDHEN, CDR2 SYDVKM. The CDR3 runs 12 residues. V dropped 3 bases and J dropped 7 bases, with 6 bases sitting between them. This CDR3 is CASSFGSEKLFF. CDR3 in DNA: TGTGCCAGCAGTTTCGGTAGTGAAAAACTGTTTTTT.

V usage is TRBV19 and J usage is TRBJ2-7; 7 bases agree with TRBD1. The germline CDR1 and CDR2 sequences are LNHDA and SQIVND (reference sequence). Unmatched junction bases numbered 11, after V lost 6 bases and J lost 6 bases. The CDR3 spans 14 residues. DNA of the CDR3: TGTGCCAGTAGGGGGACAGTTGCGTTTGGCGAGCAGTACTTC. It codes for CASRGTVAFGEQYF.

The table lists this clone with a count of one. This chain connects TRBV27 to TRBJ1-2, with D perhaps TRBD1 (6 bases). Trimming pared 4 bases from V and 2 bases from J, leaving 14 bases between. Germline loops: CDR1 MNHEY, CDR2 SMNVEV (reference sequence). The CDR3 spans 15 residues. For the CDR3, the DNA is TGTGCCAGCAGTTCAACGGGACACCGAAACTATGGCTACACCTTC. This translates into CASSSTGHRNYGYTF.

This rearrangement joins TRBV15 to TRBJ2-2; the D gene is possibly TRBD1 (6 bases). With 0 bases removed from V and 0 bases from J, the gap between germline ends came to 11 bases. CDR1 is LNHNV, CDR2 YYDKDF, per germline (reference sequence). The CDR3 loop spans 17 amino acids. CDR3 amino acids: CATSRDYTGSNTGELFF. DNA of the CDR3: TGTGCCACCAGCAGAGATTATACAGGGTCGAACACCGGGGAGCTGTTTTTT.

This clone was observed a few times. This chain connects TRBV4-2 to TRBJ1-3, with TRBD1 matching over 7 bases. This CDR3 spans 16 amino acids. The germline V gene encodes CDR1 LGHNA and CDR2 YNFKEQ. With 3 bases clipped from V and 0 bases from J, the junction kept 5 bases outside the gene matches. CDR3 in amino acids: CASSHGQENSGNTIYF. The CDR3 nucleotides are TGTGCCAGCAGCCACGGACAGGAGAACTCTGGAAACACCATATATTTT.

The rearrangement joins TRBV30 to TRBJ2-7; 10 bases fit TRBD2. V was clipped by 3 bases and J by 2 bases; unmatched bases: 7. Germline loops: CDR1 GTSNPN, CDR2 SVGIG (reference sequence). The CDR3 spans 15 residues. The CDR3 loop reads CAWSLGLADAYEQYF. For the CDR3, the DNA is TGTGCCTGGAGCTTAGGACTAGCGGATGCCTACGAGCAGTACTTC.

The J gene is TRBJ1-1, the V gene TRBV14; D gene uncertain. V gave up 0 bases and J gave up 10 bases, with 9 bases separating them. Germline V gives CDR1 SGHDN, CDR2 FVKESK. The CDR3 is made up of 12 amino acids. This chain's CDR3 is CASSQERLRAFF. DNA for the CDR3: TGTGCCAGCAGCCAAGAGCGATTGAGAGCTTTCTTT.

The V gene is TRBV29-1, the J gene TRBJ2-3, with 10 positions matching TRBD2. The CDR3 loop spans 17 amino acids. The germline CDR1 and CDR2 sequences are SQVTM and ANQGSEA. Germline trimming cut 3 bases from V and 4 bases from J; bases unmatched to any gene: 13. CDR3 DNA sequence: TGCAGCGTTGATAGCCCAAGAGCGGGGGGGATAGCAGATACGCAGTATTTT. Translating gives CSVDSPRAGGIADTQYF.

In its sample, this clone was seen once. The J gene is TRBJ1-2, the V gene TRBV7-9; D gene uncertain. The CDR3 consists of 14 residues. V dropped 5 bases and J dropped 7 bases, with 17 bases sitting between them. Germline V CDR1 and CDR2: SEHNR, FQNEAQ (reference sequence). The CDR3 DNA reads TGTGCCAGCAGCGTCGCCGGGGAATGGAGTGGCTACACCTTC. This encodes CASSVAGEWSGYTF.

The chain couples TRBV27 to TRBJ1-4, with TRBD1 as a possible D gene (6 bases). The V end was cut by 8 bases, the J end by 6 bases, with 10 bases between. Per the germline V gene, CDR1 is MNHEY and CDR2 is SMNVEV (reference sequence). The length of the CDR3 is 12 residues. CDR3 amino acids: CASRRGHEKLFF. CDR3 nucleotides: TGTGCCAGCCGCAGGGGTCATGAAAAACTGTTTTTT.

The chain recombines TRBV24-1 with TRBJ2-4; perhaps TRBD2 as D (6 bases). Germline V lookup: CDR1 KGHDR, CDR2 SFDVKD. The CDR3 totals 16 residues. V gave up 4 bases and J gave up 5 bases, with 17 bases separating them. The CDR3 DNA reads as TGTGCCACCAGTGAGGGCCGAGCGGGCCCACAAAACATTCAGTACTTC. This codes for CATSEGRAGPQNIQYF.

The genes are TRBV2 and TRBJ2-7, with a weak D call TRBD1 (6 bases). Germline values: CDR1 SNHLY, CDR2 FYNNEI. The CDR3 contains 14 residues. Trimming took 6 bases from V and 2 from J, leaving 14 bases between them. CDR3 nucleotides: TGTGCCAGCAGGGGGGCCCAAAACCCCTACGAGCAGTACTTC. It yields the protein CASRGAQNPYEQYF.